This T cell receptor (beta chain) came from a study of blood T cell repertoires in COVID-19. Turning to the study itself: Whether acute or convalescent, the COVID-19 samples came from the United States, Italy and Spain. The cDNA or gDNA used as material had been derived from T cells, B-cell-depleted T cells, or PBMCs.

TCRdb keeps only in-frame clones here, not all; method: immunoSEQ multiplex PCR. The table lists about 240,000 clones, 87% of them singletons. CDR1 and CDR2 (germline): LNHDA, SQIVND (reference sequence). CDR3 length: 15 amino acids. Deletions cut 4 bases from V and 6 bases from J, with 16 bases between. Enrollees, roughly 18 to 89 years old, lived in 20 to 25 US areas. Categorization into cohorts depended on clinical history that participants reported. This rearrangement joins TRBV19 to TRBJ1-5; weak D call: TRBD1 (6 bases). The specimen was PBMCs or T cells enriched from blood (not recorded which). This TCR was sampled from a woman in her twenties or thirties with acute COVID-19. This CDR3 reads CASSSSGAQGQPQHF. The CDR3 DNA sequence: TGTGCCAGTAGTAGCTCAGGGGCGCAAGGTCAGCCCCAGCATTTT. Full variable domain (remainder filled in from reference TRBV19 and TRBJ1-5): DGGITQSPKYLFRKEGQNVTLSCEQNLNHDAMYWYRQDPGQGLRLIYYSQIVNDFQKGDIAEGYSVSREKKESFPLTVTSAQKNPTAFYLCASSSSGAQGQPQHFGDGTRLSIL.